This TCR beta chain was obtained from a study of blood T cell repertoires in COVID-19 (TCRdb year 2020). About the investigation overall: Samples from collaborators originated in the United States, Italy and Spain and spanned both the acute and convalescent phases of COVID-19. The prospective study material was composed of cDNA or gDNA derived from T cells, B-cell-depleted T cells, or PBMCs. Subjects who had been exposed to COVID-19, were actively infected with it, or had recovered from it provided the deeply sampled blood TCRbeta repertoires that made up the dataset. The repertoires were released in a freely available public database meant as a resource for research on the immune response to SARS-CoV-2. Samples came from the ongoing ImmuneRACE study (first 160 participants) plus 1,254 subjects from 6 global collaborators. Sample metadata almost always included a de-identified subject ID, COVID-19 status, age in years and sex. HLA class I and class II types, where available, came from metadata supplied by the sample provider rather than from assay-based typing.

Sequences KGHDR (CDR1) and SFDVKD (CDR2) are obtained from the germline V gene. The CDR3 holds 15 amino acids from the cysteine to the phenylalanine. The read is trimmed to its CDR3 DNA, 45 bases read in frame from base 1. Unmatched junction bases come to 6, with V trimmed by 5 bases and J by 5 bases. What the research found in general, with its limitations: How much clinical and demographic metadata was included differed by source and by participant, and the metadata was provided uncurated.

TCRbeta CDR3 regions were amplified from genomic DNA using the immunoSEQ Assay, a bias-controlled multiplex PCR. Per the authors' processing: The number of nucleated cells in each sample was estimated from the amplification of reference gene primers within the assay. To quantify the absolute abundance of each unique TCRbeta CDR3 rearrangement, sequence reads were collapsed and filtered. For each sample, productive Simpson clonality was calculated as the square root of Simpson's diversity index over productive rearrangements. What TCRdb holds here is the immuneACCESS table cut down to in-frame rearrangements. Part of the clones is not present; checked against another copy, under half of the missing clones reflect an unresolved V gene, and the others are unexplained. V and J calls and clone size are copied from that table; D and trimming were computed from the DNA. The sample table holds about 150,000 clones, of which under 90% were seen once. The top ten clones comprise about 8.4% of the sample.

Collaborating institutions collected whole blood in K2EDTA tubes following their own protocols. Collaborator samples were shipped for TCRbeta analysis as frozen whole blood, isolated PBMCs, or DNA extracted from either sample type. Note on this clone: The antigen this receptor binds is unknown. No quality values exist for individual bases; no much larger clone is one base distant.

Here the chain combines TRBV24-1 and TRBJ2-2; TRBD1 lines up with 8 middle nucleotides. Sequencing was carried out using peripheral blood. The TCR sequence derives from an older woman with active or convalescent COVID-19. CDR3 loop: CATSVVGQGTGELFF. The base sequence is TGTGCCACCAGTGTTGTCGGACAGGGAACCGGGGAGCTGTTTTTT.